The rows below give T cell receptor beta chains drawn from one sample of a study of blood T cell repertoires in COVID-19. Using immunoSEQ multiplex PCR, the repertoire was profiled, and TCRdb retains in-frame clones only, with some absent. In the table there are about 83,000 clones, roughly 82% of which are singletons. Sequencing was done on a sample of peripheral blood. The receptors were gathered from a man aged 45 to 65 with active COVID-19. Each CDR3 is given with its conserved first and last residue. A D gene is named only where the DNA matches it firmly. The size field is filled for only some rows; it gives once, few, many or a size class.

V,J,D,size,DNA,CDR3
TRBV28,TRBJ2-7,-,-,TGTGCCAGCAGACCCCCCGGGGGAGAGCAGTACTTC,CASRPPGGEQYF
TRBV29-1,TRBJ2-7,TRBD2,-,TGCAGCGCCATCTTTTTGGGGGGGTCTACCTACGAGCAGTACTTC,CSAIFLGGSTYEQYF
TRBV4-1,TRBJ2-1,-,-,TGCGCCAGCAGCCAAGCGCGAGGTGAGCAGTTCTTC,CASSQARGEQFF
TRBV6-2/TRBV6-3,TRBJ2-2,TRBD1,-,TGTGCCAGCAGCTGGGGACAGGGTCCCGGGGAGCTGTTTTTT,CASSWGQGPGELFF
TRBV5-1,TRBJ2-5,-,-,TGCGCCAGCAGCTTGATTCCCCTAGCGAACCAGCAAGAGACCCAGTACTTC,CASSLIPLANQQETQYF
TRBV11-2,TRBJ1-6,TRBD1,-,TGTGCCACCTCGGGACAGGTGAATTCACCCCTCCACTTT,CATSGQVNSPLHF
TRBV11-2,TRBJ2-1,TRBD1,-,TGTGCCAGCAGCATTGGACAGGGGGGCTACAATGAGCAGTTCTTC,CASSIGQGGYNEQFF
TRBV14,TRBJ1-6,-,few,TGTGCCAGCAGCCACAGGGGAAACAATTCACCCCTCCACTTT,CASSHRGNNSPLHF
TRBV30,TRBJ2-4,-,-,TGTGCGGGACAGTGGGGCGGGGGGCAAAGGATAAACATTCAGTACTTC,CAGQWGGGQRINIQYF
TRBV29-1,TRBJ1-4,-,-,TGCAGCGGGCTTGGAGGGGCTTTTGAAAAACTGTTTTTT,CSGLGGAFEKLFF
TRBV18,TRBJ1-6,TRBD1,-,TGTGCCAGCTCACCACCAACAGGGGGGAATAATTCACCCCTCCACTTT,CASSPPTGGNNSPLHF
TRBV21-1,TRBJ2-1,-,-,TGTGCCAGCAGCGAACGGGTAGATGAGCAGTTCTTC,CASSERVDEQFF
TRBV28,TRBJ1-5,TRBD1,-,TGTGCCAGCAGTTTAGGCGGGACAGGACTTAGCAATCAGCCCCAGCATTTT,CASSLGGTGLSNQPQHF
TRBV4-3,TRBJ2-3,TRBD2,once,TGCGCCAGCAGCCAGACTAGCGGGGGGGCCCATACGCAGTATTTT,CASSQTSGGAHTQYF
TRBV19,TRBJ1-1,-,-,TGTGCCAGTAGCCTTTCGAGGCAGGGGCCAGGAACTGAAGCTTTCTTT,CASSLSRQGPGTEAFF
TRBV9,TRBJ1-6,-,-,TGTGCCAGCAGCGTAGTCCCCGATTCACCCCTCCACTTT,CASSVVPDSPLHF
TRBV7-2,TRBJ2-1,TRBD2,-,TGTGCCAGCAGCTTAAGGGCTTCTAGCGGGGGGATATCCTACAATGAGCAGTTCTTC,CASSLRASSGGISYNEQFF
TRBV29-1,TRBJ2-1,-,once,TGCAGCGTTGGAGTAATTTACAATGAGCAGTTCTTC,CSVGVIYNEQFF
TRBV5-4,TRBJ2-3,TRBD2,few,TGTGCCAGCAGCTTGGGGGCGGGGGTTAGCACAGATACGCAGTATTTT,CASSLGAGVSTDTQYF
TRBV9,TRBJ2-7,-,-,TGTGCCAGCAGCGTAGGAGGGGACATTGGCTACGAGCAGTACTTC,CASSVGGDIGYEQYF
TRBV5-1,TRBJ2-1,TRBD2,-,TGCGCCAGCAGCTTATCACTAGCGGGTCAAAATGAGCAGTTCTTC,CASSLSLAGQNEQFF
TRBV28,TRBJ1-2,-,-,TGTGCCAGCAGTTTGACACAGGGAAGGTATGGCTACACCTTC,CASSLTQGRYGYTF
TRBV2,TRBJ1-1,-,-,TGTGCCACAGGGAGGAGTGCCCCTGAAGCTTTCTTT,CATGRSAPEAFF
TRBV5-1,TRBJ2-5,-,-,TGCGCCAGCAGCTCCTCGCAAGAGACCCAGTACTTC,CASSSSQETQYF
TRBV29-1,TRBJ1-2,TRBD1,-,TGCAGCGTTGAACAGGGGGCTGATTATGGCTACACCTTC,CSVEQGADYGYTF
TRBV6-6,TRBJ1-1,-,once,TGTGCCAGCAGTCCACAGGAGAACACTGAAGCTTTCTTT,CASSPQENTEAFF
TRBV29-1,TRBJ2-5,TRBD1,-,TGCAGCGTCAGATGGCTGTACCGGGACAGGCAACAAGAGACCCAGTACTTC,CSVRWLYRDRQQETQYF
TRBV4-2,TRBJ2-7,TRBD1,-,TGTGCCAGCAGCCAGGGACAGGGGGACTACGAGCAGTACTTC,CASSQGQGDYEQYF
TRBV5-8,TRBJ2-2,TRBD2,-,TGTGCCAGCAGCCTATTAGCGGGAACCGGGGAGCTGTTTTTT,CASSLLAGTGELFF
TRBV24-1,TRBJ1-5,-,-,TGTGCCATCAGTAAACGGTCAGGTCAGCCCCAGCATTTT,CAISKRSGQPQHF
TRBV7-2,TRBJ2-1,TRBD2,-,TGTGCCAGCAGCTTTACCGGGACTAGTAATGAGCAGTTCTTC,CASSFTGTSNEQFF
TRBV7-9,TRBJ2-7,TRBD1,-,TGTGCCAGCAGCTCCAAACAGGGGAGCTCCTACGAGCAGTACTTC,CASSSKQGSSYEQYF
TRBV7-2,TRBJ2-2,TRBD2,-,TGTGCCAGCAACTTCCGGCGGGGGGTGACCGGGGAGCTGTTTTTT,CASNFRRGVTGELFF
TRBV5-1,TRBJ1-2,TRBD1,-,TGCGCCAGCAGCTTGGACAGGGGGCGCTTCTATGGCTACACCTTC,CASSLDRGRFYGYTF
TRBV11-2,TRBJ2-1,TRBD2,-,TGTGCCAGCAGCTACCGTAGCGGGGGTTCCTACAATGAGCAGTTCTTC,CASSYRSGGSYNEQFF
TRBV7-6,TRBJ2-2,TRBD2,once,TGTGCCAGCAGCTTAGAACCCCGGTTTAGCGGGAGCAGCGGGGAGCTGTTTTTT,CASSLEPRFSGSSGELFF
TRBV30,TRBJ2-7,-,few,TGTGCCTGGAGTGTCCTACCCCTGGTGCCGTACTTC,CAWSVLPLVPYF
TRBV28,TRBJ1-4,TRBD1,-,TGTGCCAGCAGCCCATGGGGGACAGGGGATGAAAAACTGTTTTTT,CASSPWGTGDEKLFF
TRBV7-9,TRBJ1-6,-,few,TGTGCCAGCAGCTTAGAGGTGGAGTCACCCCTCCACTTT,CASSLEVESPLHF
TRBV4-1,TRBJ2-7,TRBD1,-,TGCGCCAGCAGCCCTCCGTCCGCCGGGACAGGGGCAAGCGAGCAGTACTTC,CASSPPSAGTGASEQYF
TRBV28,TRBJ1-5,TRBD1,few,TGTGCCAGCAGTTTCGGTCTGGTTAGGGGGCGTAGGTTGTATCAGCCCCAGCATTTT,CASSFGLVRGRRLYQPQHF
TRBV28,TRBJ1-2,-,once,TGTGCCAGCAGGCCCCAGGGCCGCGACTATGGCTACACCTTC,CASRPQGRDYGYTF
TRBV18,TRBJ2-7,TRBD1,-,TGTGCCAGCTCGCTTACCCGGGACAGCTCCCTGGGGCAGTACTTC,CASSLTRDSSLGQYF
TRBV7-2,TRBJ1-5,-,-,TGTGCCAGCAGCCCCACCGCGGGGATGGGCAATCAGCCCCAGCATTTT,CASSPTAGMGNQPQHF
TRBV19,TRBJ1-1,-,medium-sized,TGTGCCAGTAGAACTAACGGTGCAGGGATAGGGACTGAAGCTTTCTTT,CASRTNGAGIGTEAFF
TRBV15,TRBJ2-2,TRBD2,-,TGTGCCACCAGCGCGACTTGGGAGGGCAGGGGGGAGCTGTTTTTT,CATSATWEGRGELFF
TRBV5-6,TRBJ2-6,-,few,TGTGCCAGCAGCCTAAGAGGGTGGTCTGGGGCCAACGTCCTGACTTTC,CASSLRGWSGANVLTF
TRBV9,TRBJ2-7,TRBD2,-,TGTGCCAGCAGCGTAGGGACTAGCGGATCCTACGAGCAGTACTTC,CASSVGTSGSYEQYF
TRBV5-1,TRBJ2-7,TRBD1,-,TGCGCCAGCAGCGCCTTGACAGGGGTAGAGGAGCAGTACTTC,CASSALTGVEEQYF
TRBV11-2,TRBJ2-1,TRBD2,-,TGTGCCAGCAGCTTAGGCACTAGCGGGATTTATACTGAGCAGTTCTTC,CASSLGTSGIYTEQFF
TRBV5-1,TRBJ2-6,TRBD1,-,TGCGCCAGCAGCTTGGCCGGGACAGGAAGCTCTGGGGCCAACGTCCTGACTTTC,CASSLAGTGSSGANVLTF
TRBV7-9,TRBJ2-7,-,few,TGTGCCAGCAGTCCCCAGGGCATCACGAACGAGCAGTACTTC,CASSPQGITNEQYF
TRBV19,TRBJ2-7,TRBD1,few,TGTGCCAGAATTGGAACAGGGGGCTACGAGCAGTACTTC,CARIGTGGYEQYF
TRBV6-6,TRBJ1-2,TRBD1,-,TGTGCCAGCGCCCGACAGGGGGCGGATGGCTACACCTTC,CASARQGADGYTF
TRBV6-1,TRBJ2-5,-,-,TGTGCCAGCAGTGAAGCGACAGGGAGGGAGACCCAGTACTTC,CASSEATGRETQYF
TRBV5-4,TRBJ2-1,TRBD1,-,TGTGCCAGCAGCCGCCGGGACAGGGGTTACAATGAGCAGTTCTTC,CASSRRDRGYNEQFF
TRBV6-5,TRBJ2-7,TRBD1,-,TGTGCCAGCACCGCTGGGACAGGGACCTCCTACGAGCAGTACTTC,CASTAGTGTSYEQYF
TRBV28,TRBJ1-3,-,-,TGTGCCAGCAGTTTTAAAGGGGCGAGGTTGAATTTT,CASSFKGARLNF
TRBV18,TRBJ1-5,-,-,TGTGCCAGCTCACCAATAGGGGAAGGGCAGCCCCAGCATTTT,CASSPIGEGQPQHF